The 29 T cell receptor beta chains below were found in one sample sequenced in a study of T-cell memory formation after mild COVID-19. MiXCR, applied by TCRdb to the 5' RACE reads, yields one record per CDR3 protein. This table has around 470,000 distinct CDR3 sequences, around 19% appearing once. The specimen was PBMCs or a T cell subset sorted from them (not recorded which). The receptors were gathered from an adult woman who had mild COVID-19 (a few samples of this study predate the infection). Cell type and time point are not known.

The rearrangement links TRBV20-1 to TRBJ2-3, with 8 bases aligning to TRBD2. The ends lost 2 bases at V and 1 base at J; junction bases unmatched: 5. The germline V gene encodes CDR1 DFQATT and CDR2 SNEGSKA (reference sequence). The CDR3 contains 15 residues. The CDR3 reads CSARKSGGGTDTQYF. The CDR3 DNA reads TGCAGTGCTAGAAAGTCGGGGGGGGGCACAGATACGCAGTATTTT.

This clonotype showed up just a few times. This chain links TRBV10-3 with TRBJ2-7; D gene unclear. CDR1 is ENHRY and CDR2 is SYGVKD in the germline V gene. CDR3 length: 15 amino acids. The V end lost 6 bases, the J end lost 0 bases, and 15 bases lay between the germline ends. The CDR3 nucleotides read TGTGCCATCAGACTCAGGCCCACCGACTCCTACGAGCAGTACTTC. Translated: CAIRLRPTDSYEQYF.

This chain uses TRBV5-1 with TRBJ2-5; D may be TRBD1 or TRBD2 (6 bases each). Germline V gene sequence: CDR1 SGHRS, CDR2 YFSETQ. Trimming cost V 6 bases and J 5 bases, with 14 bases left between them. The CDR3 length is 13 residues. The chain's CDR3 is CASNSGDWETQYF. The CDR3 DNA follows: TGCGCCAGCAACTCAGGGGACTGGGAGACCCAGTACTTC.

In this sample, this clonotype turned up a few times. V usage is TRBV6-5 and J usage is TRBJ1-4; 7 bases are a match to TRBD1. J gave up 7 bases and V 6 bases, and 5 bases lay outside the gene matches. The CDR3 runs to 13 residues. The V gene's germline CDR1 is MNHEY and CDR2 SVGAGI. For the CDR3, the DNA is TGTGCCAGCAGCTCAGGGACAGTTGAAAAACTGTTTTTT. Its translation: CASSSGTVEKLFF.

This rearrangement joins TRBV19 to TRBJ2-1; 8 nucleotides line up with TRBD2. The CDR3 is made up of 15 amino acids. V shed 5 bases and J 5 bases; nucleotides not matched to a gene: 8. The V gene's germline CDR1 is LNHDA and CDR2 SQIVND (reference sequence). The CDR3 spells CASSARLAIHNEQFF. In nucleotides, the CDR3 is TGTGCCAGTAGTGCGAGACTAGCGATTCACAATGAGCAGTTCTTC.

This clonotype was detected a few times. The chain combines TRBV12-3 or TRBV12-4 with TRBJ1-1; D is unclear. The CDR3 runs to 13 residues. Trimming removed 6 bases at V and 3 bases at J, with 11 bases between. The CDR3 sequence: CASRLSIDTEAFF. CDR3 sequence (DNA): TGTGCCAGCAGGCTCTCAATTGACACTGAAGCTTTCTTT.

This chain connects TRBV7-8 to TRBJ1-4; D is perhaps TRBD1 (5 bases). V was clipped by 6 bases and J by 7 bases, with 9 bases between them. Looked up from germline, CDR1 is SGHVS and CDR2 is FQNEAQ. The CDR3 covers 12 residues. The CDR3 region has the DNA TGTGCCAGCAGGAGAAGGGGTGAAAAACTGTTTTTT. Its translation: CASRRRGEKLFF.

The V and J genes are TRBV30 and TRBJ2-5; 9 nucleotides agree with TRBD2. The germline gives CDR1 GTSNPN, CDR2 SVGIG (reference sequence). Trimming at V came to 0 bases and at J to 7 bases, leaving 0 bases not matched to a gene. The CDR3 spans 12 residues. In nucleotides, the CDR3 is TGTGCCTGGAGTGTTAGCGGGGGGACCCAGTACTTC. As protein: CAWSVSGGTQYF. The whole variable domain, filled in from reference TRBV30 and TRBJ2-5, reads SQTIHQWPATLVQPVGSPLSLECTVEGTSNPNLYWYRQAAGRGLQLLFYSVGIGQISSEVPQNLSASRPQDRQFILSSKKLLLSDSGFYLCAWSVSGGTQYFGPGTRLLVL.

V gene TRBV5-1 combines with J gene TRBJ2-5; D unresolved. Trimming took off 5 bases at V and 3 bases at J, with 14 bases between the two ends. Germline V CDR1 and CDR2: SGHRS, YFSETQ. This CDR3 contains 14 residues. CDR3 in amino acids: CASSFDGSKETQYF. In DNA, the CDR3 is TGCGCCAGCAGTTTTGACGGATCCAAAGAGACCCAGTACTTC.

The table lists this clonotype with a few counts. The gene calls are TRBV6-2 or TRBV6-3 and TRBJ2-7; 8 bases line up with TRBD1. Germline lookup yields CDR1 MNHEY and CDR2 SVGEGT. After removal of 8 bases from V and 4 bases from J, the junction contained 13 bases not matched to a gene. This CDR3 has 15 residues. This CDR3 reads CASSLSQGAVYEQYF. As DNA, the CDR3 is TGTGCCAGCTCTCTGAGTCAGGGGGCAGTATACGAGCAGTACTTC.

DNA for the CDR3: TGTGCCATCAGTGCCCCTGGTCGGGGGGGAGGTTACGAGCAGTACTTC. Amino acid sequence: CAISAPGRGGGYEQYF. This chain connects TRBV10-3 to TRBJ2-7; 8 bases align to TRBD2. The CDR3 covers 16 residues. The germline V gene has CDR1 ENHRY and CDR2 SYGVKD. Trimming cost V 4 bases and J 4 bases; bases outside gene matches: 12.

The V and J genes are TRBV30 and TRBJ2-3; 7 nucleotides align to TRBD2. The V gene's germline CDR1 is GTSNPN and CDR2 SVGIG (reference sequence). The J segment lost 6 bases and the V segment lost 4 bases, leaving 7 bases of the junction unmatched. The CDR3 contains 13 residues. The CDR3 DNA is TGTGCCTGGATGCGCGGGAGTTGGGATACGCAGTATTTT. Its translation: CAWMRGSWDTQYF.

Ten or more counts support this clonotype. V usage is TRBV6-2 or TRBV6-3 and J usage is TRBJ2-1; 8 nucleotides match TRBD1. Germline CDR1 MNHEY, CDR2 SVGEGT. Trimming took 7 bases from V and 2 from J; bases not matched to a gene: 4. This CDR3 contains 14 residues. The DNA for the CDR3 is TGTGCCAGCAATAGACAGGGGACCTACAATGAGCAGTTCTTC. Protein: CASNRQGTYNEQFF.

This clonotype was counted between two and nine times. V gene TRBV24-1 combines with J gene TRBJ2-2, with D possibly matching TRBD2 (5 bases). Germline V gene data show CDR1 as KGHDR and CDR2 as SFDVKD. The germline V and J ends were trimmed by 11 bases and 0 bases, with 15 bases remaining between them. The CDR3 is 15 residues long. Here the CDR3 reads CAIERAASNTGELFF. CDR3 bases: TGTGCCATCGAAAGAGCGGCCTCGAACACCGGGGAGCTGTTTTTT.

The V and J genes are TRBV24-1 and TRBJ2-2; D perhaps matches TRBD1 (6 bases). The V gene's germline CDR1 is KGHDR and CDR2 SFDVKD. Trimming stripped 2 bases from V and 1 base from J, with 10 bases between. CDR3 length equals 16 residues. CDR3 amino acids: CATSDSETGNTGELFF. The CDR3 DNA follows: TGTGCCACCAGTGATTCTGAGACAGGGAACACCGGGGAGCTGTTTTTT.

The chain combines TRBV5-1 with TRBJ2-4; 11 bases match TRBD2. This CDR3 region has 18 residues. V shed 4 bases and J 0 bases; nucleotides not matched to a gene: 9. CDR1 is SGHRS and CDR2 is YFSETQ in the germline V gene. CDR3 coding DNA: TGCGCCAGCAGCACCAGTTGGACTAGCGGGCTAGCCAAAAACATTCAGTACTTC. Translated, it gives CASSTSWTSGLAKNIQYF.

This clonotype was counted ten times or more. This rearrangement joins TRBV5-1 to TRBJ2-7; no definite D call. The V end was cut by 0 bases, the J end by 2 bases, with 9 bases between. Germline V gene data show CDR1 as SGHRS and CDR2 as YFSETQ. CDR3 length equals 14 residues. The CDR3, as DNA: TGCGCCAGCAGCTTGGTAGGAGCTCCCTACGAGCAGTACTTC. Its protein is CASSLVGAPYEQYF.

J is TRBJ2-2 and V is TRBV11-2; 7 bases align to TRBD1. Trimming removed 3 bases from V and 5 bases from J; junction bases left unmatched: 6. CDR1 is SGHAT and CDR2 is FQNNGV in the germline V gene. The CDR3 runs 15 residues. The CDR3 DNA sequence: TGTGCCAGCAGCTTTAGACAGGGCGTAACCGGGGAGCTGTTTTTT. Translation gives CASSFRQGVTGELFF.

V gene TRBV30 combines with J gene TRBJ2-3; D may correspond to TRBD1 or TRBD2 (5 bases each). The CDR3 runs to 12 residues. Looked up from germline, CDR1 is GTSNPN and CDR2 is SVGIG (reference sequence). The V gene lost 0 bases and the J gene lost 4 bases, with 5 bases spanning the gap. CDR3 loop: CAWSVGADTQYF. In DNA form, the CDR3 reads TGTGCCTGGAGTGTGGGGGCAGATACGCAGTATTTT. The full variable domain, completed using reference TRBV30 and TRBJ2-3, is SQTIHQWPATLVQPVGSPLSLECTVEGTSNPNLYWYRQAAGRGLQLLFYSVGIGQISSEVPQNLSASRPQDRQFILSSKKLLLSDSGFYLCAWSVGADTQYFGPGTRLTVL.

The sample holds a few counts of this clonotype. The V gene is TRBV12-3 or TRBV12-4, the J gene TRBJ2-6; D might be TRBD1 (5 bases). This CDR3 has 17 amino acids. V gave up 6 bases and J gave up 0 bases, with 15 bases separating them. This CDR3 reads CASRVTGISSGANVLTF. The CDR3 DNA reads TGTGCCAGCAGGGTTACAGGCATAAGCTCTGGGGCCAACGTCCTGACTTTC.

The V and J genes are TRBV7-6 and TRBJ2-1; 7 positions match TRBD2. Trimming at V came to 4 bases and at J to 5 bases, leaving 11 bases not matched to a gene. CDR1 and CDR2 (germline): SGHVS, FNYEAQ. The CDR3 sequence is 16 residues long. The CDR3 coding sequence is TGTGCCAGCAGCTCAGTGATTGGGGGGGTAGACAATGAGCAGTTCTTC. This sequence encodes CASSSVIGGVDNEQFF.

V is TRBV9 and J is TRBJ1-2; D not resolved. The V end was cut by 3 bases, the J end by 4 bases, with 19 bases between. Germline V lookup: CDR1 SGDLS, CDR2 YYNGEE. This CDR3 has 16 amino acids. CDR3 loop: CASSAEGRAPTYGYTF. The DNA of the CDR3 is TGTGCCAGCAGCGCAGAAGGCCGGGCTCCCACCTATGGCTACACCTTC. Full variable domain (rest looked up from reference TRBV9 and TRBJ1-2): DSGVTQTPKHLITATGQRVTLRCSPRSGDLSVYWYQQSLDQGLQFLIQYYNGEERAKGNILERFSAQQFPDLHSELNLSSLELGDSALYFCASSAEGRAPTYGYTFGSGTRLTVV.

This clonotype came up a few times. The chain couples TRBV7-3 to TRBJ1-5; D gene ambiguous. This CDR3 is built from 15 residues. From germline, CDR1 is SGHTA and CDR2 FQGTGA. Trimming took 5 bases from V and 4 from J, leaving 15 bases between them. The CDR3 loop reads CASSTAMGRNQPQHF. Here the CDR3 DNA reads TGTGCCAGCAGCACAGCAATGGGTAGAAATCAGCCCCAGCATTTT. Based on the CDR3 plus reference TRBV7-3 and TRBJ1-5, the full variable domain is GAGVSQTPSNKVTEKGKYVELRCDPISGHTALYWYRQSLGQGPEFLIYFQGTGAADDSGLPNDRFFAVRPEGSVSTLKIQRTERGDSAVYLCASSTAMGRNQPQHFGDGTRLSIL.

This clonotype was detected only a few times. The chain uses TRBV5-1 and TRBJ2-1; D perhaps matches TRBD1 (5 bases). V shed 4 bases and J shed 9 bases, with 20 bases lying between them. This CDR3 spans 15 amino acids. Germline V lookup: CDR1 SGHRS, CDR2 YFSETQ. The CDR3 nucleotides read TGCGCCAGCAGCCCTACATTCCGACAGTCTGGTGAGCAGTTCTTC. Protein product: CASSPTFRQSGEQFF. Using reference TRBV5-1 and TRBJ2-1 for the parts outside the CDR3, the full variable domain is KAGVTQTPRYLIKTRGQQVTLSCSPISGHRSVSWYQQTPGQGLQFLFEYFSETQRNKGNFPGRFSGRQFSNSRSEMNVSTLELGDSALYLCASSPTFRQSGEQFFGPGTRLTVL.

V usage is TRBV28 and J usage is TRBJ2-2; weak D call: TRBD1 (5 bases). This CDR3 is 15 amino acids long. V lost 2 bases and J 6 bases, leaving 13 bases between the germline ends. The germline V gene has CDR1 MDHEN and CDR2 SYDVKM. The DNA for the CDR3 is TGTGCCAGCAGTTTAGAGGTCCTAGGGGCCGGGGAGCTGTTTTTT. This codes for CASSLEVLGAGELFF.

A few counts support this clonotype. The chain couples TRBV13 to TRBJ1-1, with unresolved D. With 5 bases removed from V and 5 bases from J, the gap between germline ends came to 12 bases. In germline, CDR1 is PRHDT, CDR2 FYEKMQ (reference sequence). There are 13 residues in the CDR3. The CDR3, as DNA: TGTGCCAGCAGCGAAAGGAGCGTAACTGAAGCTTTCTTT. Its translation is CASSERSVTEAFF.

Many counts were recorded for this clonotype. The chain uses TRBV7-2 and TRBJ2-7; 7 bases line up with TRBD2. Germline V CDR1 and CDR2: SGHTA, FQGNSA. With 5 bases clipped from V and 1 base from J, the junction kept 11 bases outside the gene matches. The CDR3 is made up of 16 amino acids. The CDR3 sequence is CASSRTFSGSSYEQYF. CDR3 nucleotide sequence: TGTGCCAGCAGCCGGACTTTTAGCGGGTCTTCCTACGAGCAGTACTTC. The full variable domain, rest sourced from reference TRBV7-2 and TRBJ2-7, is GAGVSQSPSNKVTEKGKDVELRCDPISGHTALYWYRQSLGQGLEFLIYFQGNSAPDKSGLPSDRFSAERTGGSVSTLTIQRTQQEDSAVYLCASSRTFSGSSYEQYFGPGTRLTVT.

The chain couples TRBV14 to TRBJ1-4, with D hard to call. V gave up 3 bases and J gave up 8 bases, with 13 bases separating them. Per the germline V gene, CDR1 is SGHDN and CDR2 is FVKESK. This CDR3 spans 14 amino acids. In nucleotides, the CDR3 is TGTGCCAGCAGCCAGGCCGGAGGCTACGAAAAACTGTTTTTT. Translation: CASSQAGGYEKLFF.

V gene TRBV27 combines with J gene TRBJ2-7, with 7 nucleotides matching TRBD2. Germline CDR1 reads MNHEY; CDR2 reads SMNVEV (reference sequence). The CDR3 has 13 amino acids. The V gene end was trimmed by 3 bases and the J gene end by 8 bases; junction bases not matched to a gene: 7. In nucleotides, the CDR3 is TGTGCCAGCAGTTTCCCGGGGGGATTCCAGCAGTACTTC. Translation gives CASSFPGGFQQYF.